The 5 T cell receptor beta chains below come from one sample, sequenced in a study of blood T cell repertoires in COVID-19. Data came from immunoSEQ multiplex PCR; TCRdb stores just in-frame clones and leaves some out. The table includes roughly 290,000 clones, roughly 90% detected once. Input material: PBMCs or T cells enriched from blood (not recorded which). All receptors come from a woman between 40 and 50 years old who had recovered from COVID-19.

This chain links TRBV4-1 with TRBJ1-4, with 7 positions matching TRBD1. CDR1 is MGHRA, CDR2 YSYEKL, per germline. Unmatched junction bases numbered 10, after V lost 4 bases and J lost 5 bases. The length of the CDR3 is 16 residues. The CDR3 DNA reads TGCGCCAGCAGCCCCCGGGACAGTCCCTTGAATGAAAAACTGTTTTTT. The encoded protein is CASSPRDSPLNEKLFF.

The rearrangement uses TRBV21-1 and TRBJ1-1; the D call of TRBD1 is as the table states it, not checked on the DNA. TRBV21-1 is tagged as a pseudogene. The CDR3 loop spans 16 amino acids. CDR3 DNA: TGTGCCAGCAGCAAAAAGGGGGACACAGCGAACACTGAAGCTTTCTTT. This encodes CASSKKGDTANTEAFF.

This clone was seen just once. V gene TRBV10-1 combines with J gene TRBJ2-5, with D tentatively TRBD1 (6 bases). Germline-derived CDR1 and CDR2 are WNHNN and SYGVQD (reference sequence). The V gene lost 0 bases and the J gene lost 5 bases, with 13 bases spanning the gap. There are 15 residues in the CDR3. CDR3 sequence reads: CASSESGAYGETQYF. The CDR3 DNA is TGCGCCAGCAGTGAGTCGGGGGCCTACGGGGAGACCCAGTACTTC.

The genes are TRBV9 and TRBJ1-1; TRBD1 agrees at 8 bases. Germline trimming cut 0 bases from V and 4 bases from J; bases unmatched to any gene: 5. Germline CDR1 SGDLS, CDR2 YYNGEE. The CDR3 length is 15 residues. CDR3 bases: TGTGCCAGCAGCGTAGAGCCAGGGGGCGTCACTGAAGCTTTCTTT. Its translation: CASSVEPGGVTEAFF. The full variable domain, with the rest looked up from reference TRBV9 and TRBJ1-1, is DSGVTQTPKHLITATGQRVTLRCSPRSGDLSVYWYQQSLDQGLQFLIQYYNGEERAKGNILERFSAQQFPDLHSELNLSSLELGDSALYFCASSVEPGGVTEAFFGQGTRLTVV.

The CDR3 coding sequence is TGTGCCAGCAGCCCCGACAGGGCGAACACTGAAGCTTTCTTT. The encoded protein is CASSPDRANTEAFF. The chain combines TRBV9 with TRBJ1-1, with 7 bases lining up with TRBD1. Trimming cost V 4 bases and J 1 base; bases outside gene matches: 4. Germline CDR1 reads SGDLS; CDR2 reads YYNGEE. The CDR3 is 14 amino acids.